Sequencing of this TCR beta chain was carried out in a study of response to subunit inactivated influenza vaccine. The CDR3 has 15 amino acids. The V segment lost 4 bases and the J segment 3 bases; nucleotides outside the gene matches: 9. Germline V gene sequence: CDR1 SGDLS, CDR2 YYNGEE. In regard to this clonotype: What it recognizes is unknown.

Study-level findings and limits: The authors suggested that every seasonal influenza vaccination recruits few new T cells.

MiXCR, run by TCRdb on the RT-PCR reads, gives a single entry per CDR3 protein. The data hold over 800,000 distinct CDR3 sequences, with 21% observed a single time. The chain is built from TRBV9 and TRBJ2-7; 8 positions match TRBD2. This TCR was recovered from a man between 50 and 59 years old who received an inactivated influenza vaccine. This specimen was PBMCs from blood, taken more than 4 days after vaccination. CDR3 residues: CASSLGEREFYEQYF. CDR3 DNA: TGTGCCAGCAGCCTGGGGGAGCGGGAGTTCTACGAGCAGTACTTC.